Each of the 3 T cell receptor beta chains below was sequenced from the same sample in a study of blood T cell repertoires in COVID-19. Repertoires were generated with immunoSEQ multiplex PCR, while TCRdb's copy carries only in-frame clones and drops some. The sample comprises more than 100,000 clones, around nine tenths of which are singletons, and 17% rests with the top ten. The source material was peripheral blood. These TCRs come from an elderly woman in a cohort sampled during active COVID-19.

V usage is TRBV24-1 and J usage is TRBJ2-1; perhaps TRBD1 as D (5 bases). Deletions cut 5 bases from V and 7 bases from J, with 11 bases between. Germline lookup yields CDR1 KGHDR and CDR2 SFDVKD. This CDR3 region has 13 residues. The CDR3 bases are TGTGCCACCAGTGTCCTCGACAGAAATGAGCAGTTCTTC. Amino acid sequence: CATSVLDRNEQFF.

V gene TRBV7-9 combines with J gene TRBJ2-7; D possibly corresponds to TRBD2 (7 bases). Trimming took 0 bases from V and 1 from J, leaving 13 bases between them. The CDR3 runs to 16 residues. CDR1 SEHNR and CDR2 FQNEAQ come from the germline V gene (reference sequence). The CDR3 loop is CASSLAGRGGSYEQYF. The CDR3 region has the DNA TGTGCCAGCAGCTTAGCCGGCAGGGGAGGGTCCTACGAGCAGTACTTC. The full variable domain, rest sourced from reference TRBV7-9 and TRBJ2-7, is DTGVSQNPRHKITKRGQNVTFRCDPISEHNRLYWYRQTLGQGPEFLTYFQNEAQLEKSRLLSDRFSAERPKGSFSTLEIQRTEQGDSAMYLCASSLAGRGGSYEQYFGPGTRLTVT.

This clone was seen only once. This rearrangement joins TRBV2 to TRBJ1-2; D is perhaps TRBD1 (5 bases). Per the germline V gene, CDR1 is SNHLY and CDR2 is FYNNEI. The ends were cut back, 6 bases at V and 1 base at J, with 9 bases in the middle. This CDR3 comprises 13 residues. CDR3 DNA: TGTGCCAGCAGCCCCGACAGTAACTATGGCTACACCTTC. Protein product: CASSPDSNYGYTF. Complete variable domain (other parts from reference TRBV2 and TRBJ1-2): EPEVTQTPSHQVTQMGQEVILRCVPISNHLYFYWYRQILGQKVEFLVSFYNNEISEKSEIFDDQFSVERPDGSNFTLKIRSTKLEDSAMYFCASSPDSNYGYTFGSGTRLTVV.